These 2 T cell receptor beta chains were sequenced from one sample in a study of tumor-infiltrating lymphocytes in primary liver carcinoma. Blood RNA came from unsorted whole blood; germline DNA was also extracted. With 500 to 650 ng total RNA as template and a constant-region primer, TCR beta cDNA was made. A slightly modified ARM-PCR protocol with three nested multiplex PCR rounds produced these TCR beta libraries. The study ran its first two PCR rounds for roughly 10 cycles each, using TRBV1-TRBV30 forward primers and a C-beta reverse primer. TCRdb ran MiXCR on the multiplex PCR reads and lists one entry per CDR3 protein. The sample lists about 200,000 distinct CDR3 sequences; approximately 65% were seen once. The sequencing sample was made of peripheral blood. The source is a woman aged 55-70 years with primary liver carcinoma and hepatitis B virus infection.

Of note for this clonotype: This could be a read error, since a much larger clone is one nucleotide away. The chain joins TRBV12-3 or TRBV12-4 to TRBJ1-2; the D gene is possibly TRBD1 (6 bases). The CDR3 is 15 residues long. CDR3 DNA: TGTGCCAGGAGTTGGGGACAAAGACCGAACTATGGCTACACCTTC. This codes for CARSWGQRPNYGYTF.

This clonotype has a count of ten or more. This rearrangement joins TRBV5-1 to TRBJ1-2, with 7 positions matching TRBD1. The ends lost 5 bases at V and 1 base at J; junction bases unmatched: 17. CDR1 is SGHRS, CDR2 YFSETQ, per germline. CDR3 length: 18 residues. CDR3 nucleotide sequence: TGCGCCAGCAGTCCGAATCCAGGGGGGACGAATCTTAACTATGGCTACACCTTC. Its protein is CASSPNPGGTNLNYGYTF.